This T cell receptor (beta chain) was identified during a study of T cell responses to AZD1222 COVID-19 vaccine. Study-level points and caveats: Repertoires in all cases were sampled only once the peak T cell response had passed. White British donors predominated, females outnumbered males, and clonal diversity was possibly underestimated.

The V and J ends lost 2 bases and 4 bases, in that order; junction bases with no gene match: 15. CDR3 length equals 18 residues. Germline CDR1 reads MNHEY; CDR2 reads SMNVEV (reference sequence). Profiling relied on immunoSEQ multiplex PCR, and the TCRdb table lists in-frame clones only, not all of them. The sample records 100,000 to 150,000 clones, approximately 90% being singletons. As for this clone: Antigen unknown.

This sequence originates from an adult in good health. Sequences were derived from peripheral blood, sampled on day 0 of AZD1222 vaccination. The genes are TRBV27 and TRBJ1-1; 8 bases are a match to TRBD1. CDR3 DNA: TGTGCCAGCAGTTTACTCAAGACAGGGGCGCCACGGGGCACTGAAGCTTTCTTT. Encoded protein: CASSLLKTGAPRGTEAFF.